The next 30 T cell receptor beta chains were all read from a single sample in a study of T-cell memory formation after mild COVID-19. TCRdb independently ran MiXCR on the 5' RACE reads; one entry per CDR3 protein. The data show approximately 150,000 distinct CDR3 sequences, 6% seen once. Sequencing input: PBMCs or a T cell subset sorted from them (not recorded which). These receptors came from an adult woman who had mild COVID-19 (a few samples of this study predate the infection). Cell type and time point are not known.

In this sample, this clonotype turned up many times. V is TRBV9 and J is TRBJ2-5; D unresolved. Germline V gene sequence: CDR1 SGDLS, CDR2 YYNGEE. Trimming took 0 bases from V and 7 from J, leaving 16 bases between them. The CDR3 is made up of 15 amino acids. CDR3 DNA sequence: TGTGCCAGCAGCGTAGGTTCAGGTGGTTCGGTGACCCAGTACTTC. Translating gives CASSVGSGGSVTQYF.

The J gene is TRBJ1-4, the V gene TRBV30; D not resolved. CDR1 is GTSNPN and CDR2 is SVGIG in the germline V gene (reference sequence). CDR3 length: 15 amino acids. V shed 4 bases and J shed 4 bases, with 16 bases lying between them. In DNA form, the CDR3 reads TGTGCCTGGACGAAGGGCAAGGTCCTTAATGAAAAACTGTTTTTT. It translates to CAWTKGKVLNEKLFF.

This clonotype was seen a handful of times. The genes are TRBV24-1 and TRBJ2-1; no clear D gene. Germline V CDR1 and CDR2: KGHDR, SFDVKD. The V end lost 4 bases, the J end lost 5 bases, and 5 bases lay between the germline ends. This CDR3 has 12 residues. The CDR3 region is CATSDPDNEQFF. The CDR3 DNA reads TGTGCCACCAGTGACCCTGACAATGAGCAGTTCTTC.

This clonotype showed up many times. V usage is TRBV7-3 and J usage is TRBJ2-2; weak D call: TRBD2 (6 bases). The germline gives CDR1 SGHTA, CDR2 FQGTGA. The germline V and J ends were trimmed by 3 bases and 5 bases, with 13 bases remaining between them. This CDR3 is 15 amino acids long. The CDR3 here is CASSLEGRRTGELFF. CDR3 nucleotide sequence: TGTGCCAGCAGCTTGGAGGGGCGAAGGACCGGGGAGCTGTTTTTT.

This clonotype occurred a few times. The chain recombines TRBV12-3 or TRBV12-4 with TRBJ2-5; possible D gene TRBD1, 6 bases. With 10 bases removed from V and 4 bases from J, the gap between germline ends came to 13 bases. The length of the CDR3 is 12 residues. The CDR3 DNA reads as TGTGCCATTAGGGGGTGGGGAGAGACCCAGTACTTC. Amino acids: CAIRGWGETQYF.

This clonotype was seen ten or more times. The chain couples TRBV15 to TRBJ2-5, with D perhaps TRBD2 (6 bases). The CDR3 contains 16 residues. Looked up from germline, CDR1 is LNHNV and CDR2 is YYDKDF (reference sequence). The V and J ends lost 2 bases and 5 bases respectively, with 18 bases between them. CDR3 nucleotides: TGTGCCACCAGCAGACCTACCTTGGTGGCGGGGGAGACCCAGTACTTC. It translates to CATSRPTLVAGETQYF.

V gene TRBV2 combines with J gene TRBJ2-7; D unclear. The germline V gene has CDR1 SNHLY and CDR2 FYNNEI. This CDR3 spans 13 amino acids. V was pared by 3 bases and J by 2 bases, with 8 bases between. As DNA, the CDR3 is TGTGCCAGCAGTGATGGTTCCGCCTACGAGCAGTACTTC. Its protein product is CASSDGSAYEQYF. Full variable domain (rest looked up from reference TRBV2 and TRBJ2-7): EPEVTQTPSHQVTQMGQEVILRCVPISNHLYFYWYRQILGQKVEFLVSFYNNEISEKSEIFDDQFSVERPDGSNFTLKIRSTKLEDSAMYFCASSDGSAYEQYFGPGTRLTVT.

Ten or more counts support this clonotype. This chain joins TRBV10-3 and TRBJ2-7, with D possibly being TRBD1 or TRBD2 (5 bases each). This CDR3 region has 13 residues. Trimming pared 4 bases from V and 3 bases from J, leaving 10 bases between. Germline-derived CDR1 and CDR2 are ENHRY and SYGVKD. CDR3 bases: TGTGCCATCAGTGGACAGACTATCTACGAGCAGTACTTC. Protein product: CAISGQTIYEQYF.

In this sample, this clonotype turned up many times. The V call is TRBV7-8, the J call TRBJ2-1; D call uncertain. V was shortened by 11 bases and J by 4 bases, with 15 bases between the two germline ends. Germline values: CDR1 SGHVS, CDR2 FQNEAQ. The CDR3 is 13 residues long. CDR3 bases: TGTGCCTCGCAAGTCCGATTATACAATGAGCAGTTCTTC. It translates to CASQVRLYNEQFF. The entire variable domain, with the rest obtained from reference TRBV7-8 and TRBJ2-1, is as follows: GAGVSQSPRYKVAKRGQDVALRCDPISGHVSLFWYQQALGQGPEFLTYFQNEAQLDKSGLPSDRFFAERPEGSVSTLKIQRTQQEDSAVYLCASQVRLYNEQFFGPGTRLTVL.

This clonotype has just a few counts. The CDR3 DNA follows: TGTGCCAGCAGCCAAGCAACCCTAGACAGCGGGGAGCTGTTTTTT. It translates to CASSQATLDSGELFF. The chain joins TRBV3-1 to TRBJ2-2; D is perhaps TRBD1 (5 bases). This CDR3 is 15 amino acids long. Germline CDR1 and CDR2: LGHDT and YNNKEL (reference sequence). V was cut by 1 base and J by 7 bases, with 13 bases left in between.

DNA for the CDR3: TGTGCCAGCAGTCCAGCCTGGGGGGGGGTTTCCCAAGAGACCCAGTACTTC. As protein: CASSPAWGGVSQETQYF. The genes are TRBV12-3 or TRBV12-4 and TRBJ2-5; TRBD2 agrees at 7 bases. V trimming: 5 bases; J trimming: 1 base; junction bases outside the gene matches: 13. The CDR3 is 17 amino acids.

Many counts were recorded for this clonotype. The chain recombines TRBV5-1 with TRBJ2-3; TRBD1 or TRBD2 may be the D gene (6 bases each). Germline V gene data show CDR1 as SGHRS and CDR2 as YFSETQ. The CDR3 spans 16 residues. V lost 4 bases and J lost 0, with 15 bases in between. In DNA form, the CDR3 reads TGCGCCAGCAGCCTCGGTCAGGGGAGGAGCACAGATACGCAGTATTTT. Protein product: CASSLGQGRSTDTQYF. Combining the CDR3 with reference TRBV5-1 and TRBJ2-3 gives the whole variable domain KAGVTQTPRYLIKTRGQQVTLSCSPISGHRSVSWYQQTPGQGLQFLFEYFSETQRNKGNFPGRFSGRQFSNSRSEMNVSTLELGDSALYLCASSLGQGRSTDTQYFGPGTRLTVL.

The chain couples TRBV5-4 to TRBJ2-5, with 7 bases lining up with TRBD1. CDR1 is SGHNT and CDR2 is YYREEE in the germline V gene (reference sequence). With 0 bases clipped from V and 4 bases from J, the junction kept 3 bases outside the gene matches. The CDR3 is made up of 14 amino acids. CDR3 DNA sequence: TGTGCCAGCAGCTTGGATAGGGGGCGAGAGACCCAGTACTTC. Protein sequence: CASSLDRGRETQYF.

This clonotype was counted only a few times. The genes are TRBV7-9 and TRBJ2-3; D gene uncertain. With 7 bases removed from V and 8 bases from J, the gap between germline ends came to 22 bases. The germline V gene encodes CDR1 SEHNR and CDR2 FQNEAQ (reference sequence). The CDR3 has 15 amino acids. CDR3 sequence (DNA): TGTGCCAGCATCCCGAGGCAGTCTACCTTAGGTACGCAGTATTTT. Amino acid sequence: CASIPRQSTLGTQYF.

This clonotype was detected many times. The chain has TRBV7-3 and TRBJ2-1; 8 nucleotides line up with TRBD1. The CDR3 length is 15 residues. With 5 bases clipped from V and 0 bases from J, the junction kept 3 bases outside the gene matches. Germline V gene sequence: CDR1 SGHTA, CDR2 FQGTGA. The CDR3 is CASSQDRGSYNEQFF. The CDR3, as DNA: TGTGCCAGCAGCCAAGACAGGGGCTCCTACAATGAGCAGTTCTTC.

At least ten counts were recorded for this clonotype. The chain combines TRBV12-3 or TRBV12-4 with TRBJ2-3; D perhaps matches TRBD2 (5 bases). There are 14 residues in the CDR3. V lost 5 bases and J 1 base, leaving 10 bases between the germline ends. CDR3 DNA: TGTGCCAGCAGTGCACCTAGCCGCACAGATACGCAGTATTTT. It yields the protein CASSAPSRTDTQYF.

This clonotype was recorded at least ten times. The rearrangement joins TRBV5-1 to TRBJ1-1; 10 bases align to TRBD1. Germline V gives CDR1 SGHRS, CDR2 YFSETQ. The V gene end was trimmed by 7 bases and the J gene end by 5 bases; junction bases not matched to a gene: 14. CDR3 size: 16 residues. The CDR3 loop reads CASRTTGGAGRTEAFF. The CDR3 bases are TGCGCCAGCCGCACGACAGGGGGCGCGGGAAGAACTGAAGCTTTCTTT.

This chain joins TRBV6-2 or TRBV6-3 and TRBJ1-2, with TRBD1 matching 9 bases. This CDR3 is built from 17 residues. Germline loops: CDR1 MNHEY, CDR2 SVGEGT. The trim removed 7 bases at V and 0 bases at J, leaving 12 bases unmatched. CDR3 sequence reads: CASTRPGQGPPNYGYTF. In DNA form, the CDR3 reads TGTGCCAGCACCCGTCCTGGACAGGGGCCACCTAACTATGGCTACACCTTC.

This clonotype was counted at least ten times. The gene calls are TRBV7-9 and TRBJ2-5; TRBD2 is a possible D gene (6 bases). Deletions cut 5 bases from V and 3 bases from J, with 19 bases between. Germline CDR1 reads SEHNR; CDR2 reads FQNEAQ (reference sequence). This CDR3 has 16 amino acids. CDR3 in amino acids: CASSPRRAYGKETQYF. In DNA, the CDR3 is TGTGCCAGCAGCCCTAGGAGGGCATATGGGAAAGAGACCCAGTACTTC.

The chain has TRBV12-3 or TRBV12-4 and TRBJ2-1; TRBD2 matches at 13 bases. The length of the CDR3 is 18 residues. With V trimmed by 7 bases and J by 2 bases, 11 bases remained unmatched. DNA for the CDR3: TGTGCCAGCACCGACAGTCGACTAGCGGGGGGCGCCTACAATGAGCAGTTCTTC. Translating it yields CASTDSRLAGGAYNEQFF.

This clonotype was counted only a few times. The chain uses TRBV6-2 or TRBV6-3 and TRBJ2-1, with 8 positions matching TRBD2. Trimming at V came to 0 bases and at J to 5 bases, leaving 9 bases not matched to a gene. CDR3 length equals 17 residues. From germline, CDR1 is MNHEY and CDR2 SVGEGT. The CDR3 bases are TGTGCCAGCAGTTACTCGAAGCCGGCGCGGGGGGACAATGAGCAGTTCTTC. It yields the protein CASSYSKPARGDNEQFF.

The chain recombines TRBV10-3 with TRBJ2-2, with 13 bases that match TRBD2. The germline CDR1 and CDR2 sequences are ENHRY and SYGVKD. The V and J ends lost 6 bases and 6 bases, in that order; junction bases with no gene match: 10. The CDR3 length is 17 residues. The CDR3 DNA reads TGTGCCATCAGCGCGGGACTAGCGGGAACAGGGGCCGGGGAGCTGTTTTTT. Protein sequence: CAISAGLAGTGAGELFF.

This clonotype was seen many times. The chain joins TRBV6-5 to TRBJ2-2; D gene ambiguous. Germline lookup yields CDR1 MNHEY and CDR2 SVGAGI. With 0 bases removed from V and 1 base from J, the gap between germline ends came to 6 bases. This CDR3 region has 15 residues. The CDR3 DNA reads TGTGCCAGCAGTTACTCGCCAGAGAACACCGGGGAGCTGTTTTTT. This sequence encodes CASSYSPENTGELFF.

This clonotype was counted at least ten times. Sequence at one end of the junction differs from germline and may be a read error. V and J are TRBV7-7 and TRBJ2-1; D is ambiguous. The CDR3 extends over 16 amino acids. Germline assignment: CDR1 SSHAT and CDR2 FNYEAQ (reference sequence). The CDR3 spells CASSLGRLVVGDEQFF. The CDR3 DNA sequence: TGTGCTAGCAGCTTAGGGCGGCTAGTAGTTGGCGATGAGCAGTTCTTC. Filled out from reference TRBV7-7 and TRBJ2-1, the complete variable domain reads GAGVSQSPRYKVTKRGQDVTLRCDPISSHATLYWYQQALGQGPEFLTYFNYEAQPDKSGLPSDRFSAERPEGSISTLTIQRTEQRDSAMYRCASSLGRLVVGDEQFFGPGTRLTVL.

V usage is TRBV5-1 and J usage is TRBJ2-7; D not certain. Germline V gene sequence: CDR1 SGHRS, CDR2 YFSETQ. The CDR3 is 12 residues long. Trimming cost V 0 bases and J 7 bases, with 8 bases left between them. The chain's CDR3 is CASSLGRREQYF. In DNA, the CDR3 is TGCGCCAGCAGCTTGGGGAGAAGGGAGCAGTACTTC.

V gene TRBV20-1 combines with J gene TRBJ1-5; D unresolved. The CDR3 loop spans 15 amino acids. Between the trimmed V and J ends, which lost 3 bases and 4 bases, there was a span of 16 bases. The germline gives CDR1 DFQATT, CDR2 SNEGSKA (reference sequence). The CDR3 spells CSASAAPNGNQPQHF. The CDR3 nucleotides read TGCAGTGCTAGCGCGGCTCCGAATGGGAATCAGCCCCAGCATTTT.

This clonotype was seen more than once but under ten times. This rearrangement joins TRBV6-2 or TRBV6-3 to TRBJ2-7, with TRBD1 matching 8 bases. The CDR3 has 17 amino acids. From germline, CDR1 is MNHEY and CDR2 SVGEGT. Trimming took 0 bases from V and 2 from J; bases not matched to a gene: 9. CDR3 in amino acids: CASSYSRTGGLPYEQYF. CDR3 in DNA: TGTGCCAGCAGTTACTCACGAACAGGGGGTCTTCCCTACGAGCAGTACTTC.

This clonotype has a count of ten or more. This sequence joins TRBV12-3 or TRBV12-4 and TRBJ2-3; no definite D call. The V gene lost 8 bases and the J gene lost 0 bases, with 15 bases spanning the gap. The CDR3 loop spans 15 amino acids. The CDR3 loop reads CASRVRYSSTDTQYF. CDR3 coding DNA: TGTGCCAGCCGAGTCCGCTACTCTAGCACAGATACGCAGTATTTT.

V gene TRBV7-6 combines with J gene TRBJ2-5, with D possibly TRBD2 on 6 matching bases. Trimming removed 1 base at V and 7 bases at J, with 7 bases between. In germline, CDR1 is SGHVS, CDR2 FNYEAQ. This CDR3 has 12 residues. The CDR3 is CASSLGRGTQYF. CDR3 coding DNA: TGTGCCAGCAGCTTAGGGAGGGGGACCCAGTACTTC.

The chain is built from TRBV20-1 and TRBJ2-1; 7 positions agree with TRBD1. This CDR3 contains 13 residues. CDR1 is DFQATT, CDR2 SNEGSKA, per germline (reference sequence). J was trimmed by 2 bases and V by 8 bases; bases with no gene match: 6. CDR3 sequence reads: CSSRGTPYNEQFF. Written as DNA, the CDR3 is TGCAGTTCCAGGGGGACACCCTACAATGAGCAGTTCTTC.